This T cell receptor (beta chain) came from a study of blood T cell repertoires in COVID-19. Study summary: The United States, Italy and Spain were the sources of the acute and convalescent COVID-19 samples. T cells, B-cell-depleted T cells, or PBMCs provided the cDNA or gDNA that served as material.

Patients of the Seattle cohort, enrolled during active infection, were followed longitudinally. The authors' processing: It was from reference gene primer amplification that nucleated cell counts were estimated. The data were produced by immunoSEQ multiplex PCR, yet TCRdb's version contains in-frame clones alone and is incomplete. V, J and clone size are taken as reported in that table, and D and trimming were inferred from the DNA itself. This table has about 94,000 clones, 74% appearing once. Trimming took 0 bases from V and 4 from J, leaving 7 bases between them. This CDR3 has 14 residues. Germline CDR1 is SGHTA and CDR2 is FQGNSA.

The material sequenced was peripheral blood. The chain joins TRBV7-2 to TRBJ2-1, with D possibly TRBD2 on 6 matching bases. The clonotype originates from a man aged 65 to 85 with COVID-19, enrolled during active disease. CDR3 sequence (DNA): TGTGCCAGCAGCTTAGCGGGAGGATACAATGAGCAGTTCTTC. It specifies CASSLAGGYNEQFF.